Shown below are 27 T cell receptor beta chains from a single sample sequenced in a study of blood T cell repertoires in COVID-19. Produced via immunoSEQ multiplex PCR; TCRdb's table is partial and in-frame only. Of 95,000 to 100,000 clones listed, 84% are singletons. Sequencing was performed on peripheral blood. Receptors originate from a human donor in a cohort sampled during active COVID-19.

J is TRBJ1-5 and V is TRBV7-9, with TRBD1 matching 10 bases. The CDR3 has 14 residues. Germline V gene data show CDR1 as SEHNR and CDR2 as FQNEAQ (reference sequence). V lost 5 bases, J lost 6 bases, and 4 bases stayed unmatched. The CDR3 sequence: CASSRGTGVQPQHF. DNA for the CDR3: TGTGCCAGCAGCCGCGGGACAGGGGTTCAGCCCCAGCATTTT.

The chain uses TRBV27 and TRBJ1-6; 7 bases line up with TRBD1. Germline-derived CDR1 and CDR2 are MNHEY and SMNVEV (reference sequence). The CDR3 length is 17 residues. Trimming at V came to 2 bases and at J to 1 base, leaving 5 bases not matched to a gene. The CDR3 DNA is TGTGCCAGCAGTTTAGGGGGACAGAGGTCCTATAATTCACCCCTCCACTTT. It is translated as CASSLGGQRSYNSPLHF.

V gene TRBV29-1 combines with J gene TRBJ1-2; no definite D call. The CDR3 has 12 amino acids. Trimming stripped 3 bases from V and 1 base from J, with 6 bases between. Germline V CDR1 and CDR2: SQVTM, ANQGSEA. The CDR3 here is CSVDSVNYGYTF. The CDR3 DNA follows: TGCAGCGTTGATTCAGTTAACTATGGCTACACCTTC.

The chain joins TRBV5-4 to TRBJ1-3; TRBD1 matches at 8 bases. CDR1 and CDR2 (germline): SGHNT, YYREEE (reference sequence). The CDR3 length is 16 residues. The V segment lost 4 bases and the J segment 4 bases; nucleotides outside the gene matches: 10. The CDR3 DNA reads TGTGCCAGCAGCCCCGGACAGGGAATGGGAGGAAACACCATATATTTT. The encoded protein is CASSPGQGMGGNTIYF.

V is TRBV5-1 and J is TRBJ1-1, with D hard to call. The ends were cut back, 6 bases at V and 2 bases at J, with 11 bases in the middle. This CDR3 is 13 amino acids long. Germline assignment: CDR1 SGHRS and CDR2 YFSETQ. This CDR3 is CASTSPLNTEAFF. The CDR3 DNA follows: TGCGCCAGCACCTCCCCTTTAAACACTGAAGCTTTCTTT.

The chain employs TRBV7-9 and TRBJ2-6, with 13 bases matching TRBD2. V lost 4 bases, J lost 2 bases, and 5 bases stayed unmatched. The germline gives CDR1 SEHNR, CDR2 FQNEAQ (reference sequence). This CDR3 is 18 amino acids long. In DNA, the CDR3 is TGTGCCAGCAGCTCGTTTGGACTAGCGGGAGCTGGGGCCAACGTCCTGACTTTC. Residues: CASSSFGLAGAGANVLTF.

V is TRBV28 and J is TRBJ2-5; 11 bases align to TRBD2. CDR3 length equals 16 residues. CDR1 is MDHEN, CDR2 SYDVKM, per germline. V shed 6 bases, J shed 5 bases, and the junction held 11 bases outside the gene matches. CDR3 bases: TGTGCCAGCAGCGCTATAGCGGGAGGGCCGGGGGAGACCCAGTACTTC. It is translated as CASSAIAGGPGETQYF.

CDR3 coding DNA: TGTGCCAGCCACTATAGCGGGGCTAACACCGGGGAGCTGTTTTTT. This gives the protein CASHYSGANTGELFF. The chain is built from TRBV19 and TRBJ2-2; 8 nucleotides match TRBD2. Germline-derived CDR1 and CDR2 are LNHDA and SQIVND (reference sequence). CDR3 length: 15 residues. Trimming at V came to 9 bases and at J to 2 bases, leaving 8 bases not matched to a gene.

This clone was seen once. The chain uses TRBV24-1 and TRBJ2-3; 10 nucleotides agree with TRBD1. Trimming removed 3 bases from V and 5 bases from J; junction bases left unmatched: 7. The CDR3 runs 16 residues. CDR1 is KGHDR, CDR2 SFDVKD, per germline. The CDR3 loop reads CATSDPLGTGVDTQYF. The CDR3, as DNA: TGTGCCACCAGTGATCCCCTCGGGACAGGGGTAGATACGCAGTATTTT.

V usage is TRBV27 and J usage is TRBJ2-1; D is perhaps TRBD2 (7 bases). Trimming took off 3 bases at V and 10 bases at J, with 16 bases between the two ends. This CDR3 has 14 residues. Germline values: CDR1 MNHEY, CDR2 SMNVEV (reference sequence). In DNA form, the CDR3 reads TGTGCCAGCAGTTTCCTTGGGGGGGGCGGGGAGCAGTTCTTC. It specifies CASSFLGGGGEQFF.

V gene TRBV7-9 combines with J gene TRBJ1-1; a possible D gene is TRBD1 (6 bases). CDR1 and CDR2 from the germline V gene are SEHNR and FQNEAQ (reference sequence). The CDR3 is made up of 14 amino acids. V was trimmed by 6 bases and J by 4 bases, leaving 15 bases between them. CDR3 DNA sequence: TGTGCCAGCAGGTATTACAGGGAAGGCACTGAAGCTTTCTTT. It codes for CASRYYREGTEAFF.

The rearrangement links TRBV5-1 to TRBJ2-7; 10 bases are shared with TRBD1. Trimming removed 4 bases from V and 5 bases from J; junction bases left unmatched: 12. Germline lookup yields CDR1 SGHRS and CDR2 YFSETQ. CDR3 length equals 16 residues. CDR3 region: CASSRNTGTGVHEQYF. CDR3 nucleotides: TGCGCCAGCAGCCGAAATACCGGGACAGGGGTCCACGAGCAGTACTTC.

This chain connects TRBV28 to TRBJ1-2, with 9 bases aligning to TRBD1. The V and J ends lost 6 bases and 2 bases, in that order; junction bases with no gene match: 4. The CDR3 totals 14 residues. Germline loops: CDR1 MDHEN, CDR2 SYDVKM. CDR3 amino acids: CASRPGTGNYGYTF. CDR3 DNA sequence: TGTGCCAGCAGACCGGGGACAGGGAACTATGGCTACACCTTC.

This clone appeared once. The rearrangement uses TRBV7-9 and TRBJ2-7; D perhaps matches TRBD1 (6 bases). Deletions cut 8 bases from V and 4 bases from J, with 18 bases between. Per germline, CDR1 SEHNR and CDR2 FQNEAQ (reference sequence). This CDR3 spans 14 amino acids. The CDR3 region is CASGAKGDLYEQYF. The CDR3 DNA sequence: TGTGCCAGCGGGGCAAAGGGGGACCTTTACGAGCAGTACTTC.

The chain links TRBV7-2 to TRBJ2-2, with a possible D match to TRBD1 (6 bases). Between the trimmed V and J ends, which lost 5 bases and 0 bases, there was a span of 13 bases. The CDR3 is 16 residues long. Germline CDR1 reads SGHTA; CDR2 reads FQGNSA. The CDR3 region has the DNA TGTGCCAGCAGCCCGTCACAGGGATCGAACACCGGGGAGCTGTTTTTT. This codes for CASSPSQGSNTGELFF.

This rearrangement joins TRBV3-1 (or the pseudogene TRBV3-2) to TRBJ1-1; D perhaps matches TRBD1 (6 bases). Germline V gives CDR1 LGHDT, CDR2 YNNKEL (reference sequence). Trimming removed 6 bases from V and 1 base from J, with 18 bases in between. CDR3 length: 16 residues. In DNA form, the CDR3 reads TGTGCCAGCAGATTACAGGGTCCTCGGAAGAACACTGAAGCTTTCTTT. Its protein is CASRLQGPRKNTEAFF.

Remarks on this clone: A junction end diverges from the germline sequence, so it may reflect a read error. The chain is built from TRBV2 and TRBJ2-7; a possible D gene is TRBD1 (5 bases). Germline lookup yields CDR1 SNHLY and CDR2 FYNNEI. The CDR3 length is 14 residues. CDR3 sequence: CASNEQDPSYEQYF. In DNA, the CDR3 is TGTGCCAGCAATGAACAGGATCCCTCCTACGAGCAGTACTTC.

The chain combines TRBV28 with TRBJ2-3, with 11 bases that match TRBD2. With V trimmed by 4 bases and J by 0 bases, 9 bases remained unmatched. The CDR3 contains 18 residues. Germline lookup yields CDR1 MDHEN and CDR2 SYDVKM. As DNA, the CDR3 is TGTGCCAGCAGTTCCTCGGGACTAGCGGACTCTAGCACAGATACGCAGTATTTT. Protein product: CASSSSGLADSSTDTQYF.

The gene calls are TRBV6-4 and TRBJ2-2; D possibly corresponds to TRBD1 (6 bases). The germline V and J ends were trimmed by 7 bases and 3 bases, with 12 bases remaining between them. This CDR3 is built from 14 residues. The germline V gene encodes CDR1 MRHNA and CDR2 SNTAGT. CDR3 protein: CASKRDTYTGELFF. The CDR3 DNA is TGTGCCAGCAAAAGGGACACCTACACCGGGGAGCTGTTTTTT.

J is TRBJ1-2 and V is TRBV6-5, with 7 bases lining up with TRBD1. After removal of 9 bases from V and 4 bases from J, the junction contained 14 bases not matched to a gene. The CDR3 totals 15 residues. Germline assignment: CDR1 MNHEY and CDR2 SVGAGI. CDR3 nucleotide sequence: TGTGCCAGTTTACTCGCCCGGGACAGTTCCTATGGCTACACCTTC. This codes for CASLLARDSSYGYTF.

The genes are TRBV7-8 and TRBJ2-2; the D is unclear. V dropped 5 bases and J dropped 2 bases, with 9 bases sitting between them. The CDR3 extends over 14 amino acids. Germline assignment: CDR1 SGHVS and CDR2 FQNEAQ. DNA for the CDR3: TGTGCCAGCAGCCCCCTAGGTAACACCGGGGAGCTGTTTTTT. This encodes CASSPLGNTGELFF.

The J gene is TRBJ2-3, the V gene TRBV18; D is unresolved. V was cut by 6 bases and J by 0 bases, with 7 bases left in between. CDR1 is KGHSH, CDR2 LQKENI, per germline. The CDR3 extends over 13 amino acids. CDR3 loop: CASSDTSTDTQYF. The CDR3 region has the DNA TGTGCCAGCTCCGACACTAGCACAGATACGCAGTATTTT.

DNA for the CDR3: TGCGCCAGCAAGCCGTCGGGTGCTAAGTTCGGGGAGCTGTTTTTT. Translating gives CASKPSGAKFGELFF. The V gene is TRBV5-1, the J gene TRBJ2-2; D remains unclear. This CDR3 has 15 residues. In germline, CDR1 is SGHRS, CDR2 YFSETQ. V was trimmed by 6 bases and J by 7 bases, leaving 19 bases between them.

The chain is built from TRBV10-1 and TRBJ2-1; a possible D gene is TRBD1 (5 bases). The CDR3 runs to 14 residues. Germline values: CDR1 WNHNN, CDR2 SYGVQD (reference sequence). V lost 6 bases and J lost 3, with 12 bases in between. The CDR3 sequence is CASSNLGVYNEQFF. The CDR3 coding sequence is TGCGCCAGCAGCAACCTAGGGGTCTACAATGAGCAGTTCTTC.

This clone turned up a few times. This chain joins TRBV7-8 and TRBJ1-6; 9 bases match TRBD1. CDR3 size: 15 residues. V gave up 5 bases and J gave up 9 bases; unmatched junction bases: 8. Germline V lookup: CDR1 SGHVS, CDR2 FQNEAQ. This CDR3 reads CASSRQGQGTSPLHF. The CDR3 bases are TGTGCCAGCAGCCGACAAGGACAGGGGACTTCACCCCTCCACTTT.

This chain connects TRBV24-1 to TRBJ1-6, with a weak D call TRBD1 (5 bases). This CDR3 comprises 13 residues. CDR1 and CDR2 (germline): KGHDR, SFDVKD. V was shortened by 10 bases and J by 6 bases, with 12 bases between the two germline ends. Written as DNA, the CDR3 is TGTGCCACGCAGGGTACGTCTAATTCACCCCTCCACTTT. Residues: CATQGTSNSPLHF.

The chain carries TRBV4-1 and TRBJ1-1; D call uncertain. CDR1 and CDR2 (germline): MGHRA, YSYEKL. The CDR3 sequence is 16 residues long. The V end lost 1 base, the J end lost 1 base, and 13 bases lay between the germline ends. The CDR3 protein is CASSQVARVQNTEAFF. The DNA for the CDR3 is TGCGCCAGCAGCCAAGTCGCGAGGGTCCAGAACACTGAAGCTTTCTTT.